This entry describes one T cell receptor (beta chain). No antigen is known for it. CDR3 length equals 15 residues. From germline, CDR1 is MDHEN and CDR2 SYDVKM. CD45RO-CCR7+CD27+CD95- characterized naive CD8+ T cells. The sample is drawn from a study of CXCR3-negative and CXCR3-positive naive CD8 T cells. Findings and limits, study-wide: The study found CXCR3 expression partially decreased after cryopreservation and ran most assays on fresh PBMCs. Within a donor, both naive subsets shared TRBV-TRBJ usage, unlike memory cells. Both naive subsets showed comparably high diversity, and memory CD8+ cells showed much lower diversity. Naive CXCR3-positive cells had TRB CDR3s more hydrophobic than those of CXCR3-negative naive cells.

All TRB cDNA libraries came from 5' RACE performed with UMI labels. TCRdb reworked the 5' RACE reads into one entry per CDR3 protein, no DNA. This table holds roughly 110,000 distinct CDR3 sequences. The receptor was isolated from a human donor in good health. Some clones in this sample may be carry-over from other donors' samples. J is TRBJ1-1 and V is TRBV28; there is no DNA to check the TCRdb D call of TRBD1. Specimen: naive CXCR3+ CD8+ T cells from blood. Subset indicated: CD45RO-CCR7+CD27+CD95- naive CD8+ T cells expressing CXCR3 (TNR3+). The CDR3 sequence: CASSWGPGGNTEAFF.